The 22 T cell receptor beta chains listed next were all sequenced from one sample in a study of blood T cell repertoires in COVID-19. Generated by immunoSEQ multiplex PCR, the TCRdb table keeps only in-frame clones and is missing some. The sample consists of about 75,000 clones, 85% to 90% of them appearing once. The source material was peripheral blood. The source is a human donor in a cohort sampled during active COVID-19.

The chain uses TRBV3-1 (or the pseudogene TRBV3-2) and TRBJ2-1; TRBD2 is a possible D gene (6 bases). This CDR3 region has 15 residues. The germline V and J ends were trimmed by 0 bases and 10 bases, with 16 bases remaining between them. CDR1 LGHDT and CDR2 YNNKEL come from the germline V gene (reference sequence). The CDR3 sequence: CASSQDSTSSQEQFF. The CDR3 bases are TGTGCCAGCAGCCAAGATTCGACTAGTTCACAGGAGCAGTTCTTC.

CDR3 sequence: CASSLRRQLMNTEAFF. CDR3 bases: TGTGCCAGCAGCTTAAGGAGACAGCTCATGAACACTGAAGCTTTCTTT. V is TRBV7-2 and J is TRBJ1-1; TRBD1 is a possible D gene (5 bases). CDR1 is SGHTA, CDR2 FQGNSA, per germline. The ends were cut back, 2 bases at V and 0 bases at J, with 13 bases in the middle. CDR3 length equals 16 residues.

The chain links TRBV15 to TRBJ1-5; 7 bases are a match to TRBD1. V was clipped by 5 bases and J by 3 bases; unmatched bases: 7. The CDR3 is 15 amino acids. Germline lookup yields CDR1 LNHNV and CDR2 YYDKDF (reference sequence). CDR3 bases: TGTGCCACCAGCCGCGACAGGGTCCCCAATCAGCCCCAGCATTTT. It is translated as CATSRDRVPNQPQHF.

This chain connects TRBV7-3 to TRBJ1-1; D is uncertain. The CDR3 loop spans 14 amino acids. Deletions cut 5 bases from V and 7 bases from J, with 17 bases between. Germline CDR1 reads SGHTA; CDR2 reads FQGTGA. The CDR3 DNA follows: TGTGCCAGCAGCCTGTTAGCGAGCCCTGATGAAGCTTTCTTT. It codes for CASSLLASPDEAFF.

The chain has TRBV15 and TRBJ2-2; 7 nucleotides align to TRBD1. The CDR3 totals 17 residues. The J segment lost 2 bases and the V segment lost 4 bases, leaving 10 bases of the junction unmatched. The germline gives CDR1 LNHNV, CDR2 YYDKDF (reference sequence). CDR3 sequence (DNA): TGTGCCACCAGCAACCCGACAGGGTCGGTAAACACCGGGGAGCTGTTTTTT. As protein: CATSNPTGSVNTGELFF.

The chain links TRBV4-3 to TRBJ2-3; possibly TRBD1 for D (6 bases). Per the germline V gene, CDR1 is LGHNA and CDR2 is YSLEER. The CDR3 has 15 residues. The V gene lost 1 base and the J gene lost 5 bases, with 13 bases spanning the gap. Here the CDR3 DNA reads TGCGCCAGCAGCCAAGTTATGGGGGCTGGAGATACGCAGTATTTT. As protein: CASSQVMGAGDTQYF.

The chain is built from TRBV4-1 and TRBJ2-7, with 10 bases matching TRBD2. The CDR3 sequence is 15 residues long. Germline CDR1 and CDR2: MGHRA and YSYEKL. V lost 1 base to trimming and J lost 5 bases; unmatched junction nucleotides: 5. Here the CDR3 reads CASSQVGLAGDEQYF. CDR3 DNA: TGCGCCAGCAGCCAAGTAGGGCTAGCGGGAGACGAGCAGTACTTC.

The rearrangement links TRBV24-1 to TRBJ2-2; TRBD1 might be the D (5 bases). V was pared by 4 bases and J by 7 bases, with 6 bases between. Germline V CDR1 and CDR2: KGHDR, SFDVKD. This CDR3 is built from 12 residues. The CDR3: CATSDRVGELFF. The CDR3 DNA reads TGTGCCACCAGTGACAGGGTCGGGGAGCTGTTTTTT.

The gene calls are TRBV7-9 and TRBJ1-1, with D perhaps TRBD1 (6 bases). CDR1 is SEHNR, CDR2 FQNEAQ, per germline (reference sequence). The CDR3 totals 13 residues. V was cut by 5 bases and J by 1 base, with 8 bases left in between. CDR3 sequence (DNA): TGTGCCAGCAGCCCGACAGGGAACACTGAAGCTTTCTTT. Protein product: CASSPTGNTEAFF.

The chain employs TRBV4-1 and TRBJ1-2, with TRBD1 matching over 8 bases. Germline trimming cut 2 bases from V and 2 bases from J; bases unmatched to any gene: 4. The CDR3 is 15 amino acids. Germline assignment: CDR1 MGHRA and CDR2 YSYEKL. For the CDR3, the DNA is TGCGCCAGCAGCCAATTCCGGGACAGGAACTATGGCTACACCTTC. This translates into CASSQFRDRNYGYTF.

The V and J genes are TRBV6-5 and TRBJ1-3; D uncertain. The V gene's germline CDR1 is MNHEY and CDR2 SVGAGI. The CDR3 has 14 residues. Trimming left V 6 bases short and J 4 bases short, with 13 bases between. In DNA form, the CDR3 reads TGTGCCAGCAGCGCTTCAACGGGAGGAAACACCATATATTTT. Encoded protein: CASSASTGGNTIYF.

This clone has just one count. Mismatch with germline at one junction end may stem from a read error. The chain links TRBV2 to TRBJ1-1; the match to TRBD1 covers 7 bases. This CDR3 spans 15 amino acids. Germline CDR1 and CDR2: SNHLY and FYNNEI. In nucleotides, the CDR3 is TGTACCAGCGAGAGTTCGACAGGGTTGAACACTGAAGCTTTCTTT. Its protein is CTSESSTGLNTEAFF.

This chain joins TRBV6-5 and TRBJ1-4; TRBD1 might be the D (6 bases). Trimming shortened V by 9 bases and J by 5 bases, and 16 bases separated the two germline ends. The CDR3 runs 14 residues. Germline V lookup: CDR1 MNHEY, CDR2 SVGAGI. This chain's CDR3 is CASHTGTANEKLFF. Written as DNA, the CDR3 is TGTGCCAGTCATACAGGGACGGCGAATGAAAAACTGTTTTTT.

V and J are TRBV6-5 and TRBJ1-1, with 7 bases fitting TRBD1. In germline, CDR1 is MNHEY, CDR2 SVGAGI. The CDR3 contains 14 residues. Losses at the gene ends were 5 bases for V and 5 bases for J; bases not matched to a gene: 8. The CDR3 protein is CASSHPGQATEAFF. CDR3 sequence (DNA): TGTGCCAGCAGTCACCCAGGACAGGCGACTGAAGCTTTCTTT.

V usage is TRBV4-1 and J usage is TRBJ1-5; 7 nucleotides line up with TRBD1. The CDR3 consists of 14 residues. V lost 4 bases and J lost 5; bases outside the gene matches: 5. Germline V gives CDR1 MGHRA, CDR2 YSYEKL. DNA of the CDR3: TGCGCCAGCAGCCGACAGGGCGGGGATCAGCCCCAGCATTTT. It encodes CASSRQGGDQPQHF.

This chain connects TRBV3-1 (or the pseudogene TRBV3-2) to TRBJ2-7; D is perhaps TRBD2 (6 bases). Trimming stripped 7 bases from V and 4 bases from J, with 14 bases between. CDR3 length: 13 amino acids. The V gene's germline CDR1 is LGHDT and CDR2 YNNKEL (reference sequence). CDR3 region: CASKPRGGYEQYF. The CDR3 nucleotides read TGTGCCAGCAAACCCCGAGGAGGGTACGAGCAGTACTTC.

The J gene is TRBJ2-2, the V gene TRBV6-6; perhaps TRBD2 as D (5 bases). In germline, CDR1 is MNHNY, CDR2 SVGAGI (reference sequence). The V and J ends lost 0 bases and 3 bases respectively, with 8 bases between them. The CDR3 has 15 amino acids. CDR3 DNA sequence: TGTGCCAGCAGTTACTCACTAGAATACACCGGGGAGCTGTTTTTT. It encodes CASSYSLEYTGELFF.

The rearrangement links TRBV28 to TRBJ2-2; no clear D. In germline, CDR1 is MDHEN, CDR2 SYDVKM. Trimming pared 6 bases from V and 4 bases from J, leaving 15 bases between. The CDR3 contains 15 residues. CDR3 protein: CASRKSRLTTGELFF. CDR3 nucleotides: TGTGCCAGCAGAAAGTCGCGACTCACCACCGGGGAGCTGTTTTTT.

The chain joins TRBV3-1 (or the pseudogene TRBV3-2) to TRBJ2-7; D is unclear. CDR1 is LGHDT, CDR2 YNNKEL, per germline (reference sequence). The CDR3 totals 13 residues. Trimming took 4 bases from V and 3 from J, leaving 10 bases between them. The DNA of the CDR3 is TGTGCCAGCAGCCCCCGAGAGGACTACGAGCAGTACTTC. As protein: CASSPREDYEQYF.

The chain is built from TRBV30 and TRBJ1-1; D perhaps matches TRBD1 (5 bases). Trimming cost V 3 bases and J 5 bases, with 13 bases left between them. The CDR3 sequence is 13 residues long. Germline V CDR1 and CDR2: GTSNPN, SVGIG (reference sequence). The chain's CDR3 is CAWRNGGGTEAFF. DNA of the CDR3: TGTGCCTGGAGAAACGGGGGGGGGACTGAAGCTTTCTTT.

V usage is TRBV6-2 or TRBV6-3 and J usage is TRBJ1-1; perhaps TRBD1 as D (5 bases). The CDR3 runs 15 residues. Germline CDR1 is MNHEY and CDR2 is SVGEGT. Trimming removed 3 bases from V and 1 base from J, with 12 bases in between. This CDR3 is CASSYNRGANTEAFF. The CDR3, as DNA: TGTGCCAGCAGTTATAACCGTGGGGCGAACACTGAAGCTTTCTTT.

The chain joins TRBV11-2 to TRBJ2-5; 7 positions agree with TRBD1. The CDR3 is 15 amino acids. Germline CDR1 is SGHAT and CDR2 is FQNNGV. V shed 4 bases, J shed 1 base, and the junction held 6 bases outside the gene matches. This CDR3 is CASSSVRGLQETQYF. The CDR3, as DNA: TGTGCCAGCAGCTCAGTTAGGGGGCTCCAAGAGACCCAGTACTTC. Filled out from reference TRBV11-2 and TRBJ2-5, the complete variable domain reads EAGVAQSPRYKIIEKRQSVAFWCNPISGHATLYWYQQILGQGPKLLIQFQNNGVVDDSQLPKDRFSAERLKGVDSTLKIQPAKLEDSAVYLCASSSVRGLQETQYFGPGTRLLVL.